This note documents a single T cell receptor beta chain sequence. Its antigen is undetermined. This sample was included in a study of cytotoxic CD8 clonotypes in ibrutinib-treated CLL. Findings and limits, study-wide: Baseline clonality, above age-matched healthy donor levels, tracked circulating CD8+ T-cell counts.

Generated by immunoSEQ multiplex PCR, the TCRdb table keeps only in-frame clones and is missing some. The profile covers about 300,000 clones, with around 69% appearing a single time and 5.6% taken by the ten largest. The source is a human donor with chronic lymphocytic leukemia. This sample comprised PBMCs, obtained at disease progression, from a patient treated with ibrutinib.

CDR3 in DNA: TGCGCCAGCAGCCGACTAGCGGGGGTTTGGGAGACCCAGTACTTC. It translates to CASSRLAGVWETQYF. The chain joins TRBV5-1 to TRBJ2-5, with 12 bases lining up with TRBD2. V was pared by 4 bases and J by 5 bases, with 6 bases of the junction left unmatched. The CDR3 has 15 residues. In germline, CDR1 is SGHRS, CDR2 YFSETQ. The full variable domain, completed using reference TRBV5-1 and TRBJ2-5, is KAGVTQTPRYLIKTRGQQVTLSCSPISGHRSVSWYQQTPGQGLQFLFEYFSETQRNKGNFPGRFSGRQFSNSRSEMNVSTLELGDSALYLCASSRLAGVWETQYFGPGTRLLVL.